This T cell receptor beta chain was retrieved from a study of cytomegalovirus exposure and HLA in healthy donors. Turning to the study itself: Genetic ancestry analysis placed around 76% of the 300 to 500 donors that were genotyped in the Caucasian-associated cluster. Study-wide points: Later on, a genetic analysis was performed. It linked a missense variant in DCLRE1C with V- and J-gene trimming of TCR beta.

The PCR made use of 60 Vbeta and 13 Jbeta primers. Measured with immunoSEQ multiplex PCR; TCRdb has only the in-frame clones, and not every one. The profile shows hundreds of thousands of clones, over 80% of them singletons. Participants comprised healthy donors of bone marrow. This clone appeared a few times. Its antigen is currently unknown. Material: PBMCs. This clonotype originated in a middle-aged man in good health and CMV-seropositive.

In DNA form, the CDR3 reads TGTGCCAGCAGTTCGGGACTCTATAACTACGAGCAGTACGTC. Its translation is CASSSGLYNYEQYV. The V and J genes are TRBV7-2 and TRBJ2-7; maybe TRBD2 (6 bases). Trimming removed 6 bases from V and 3 bases from J, with 15 bases in between. Germline CDR1 reads SGHTA; CDR2 reads FQGNSA. CDR3 length: 14 amino acids.